The 30 T cell receptor beta chains below all came from one sample that was sequenced in a study of vaccination and CD4 T cells after COVID-19. The treatment here: approximately nine-day PBMC culture with coronavirus spike peptide pools or control peptides (ViraFEST assay). At the Johns Hopkins FTIC core, DNA taken from cultured CD4+ T cells was sequenced by way of the Oncomine TCR Beta short-read assay. In TCRdb, the PCR reads were re-called with MiXCR into one record per CDR3 protein. The sample lists about 15,000 distinct CDR3 sequences; approximately 84% were seen once. These receptors' antigens are unknown. The sample in question was CD4+ T cells from blood, cultured in vitro, obtained after SARS-CoV-2 vaccination. The source is a human donor who received a COVID-19 vaccine.

The CDR3 bases are TGTGCCAGCAGCCCAACCAGGGAAGACTATGGCTACACCTTC. Translated, it gives CASSPTREDYGYTF. The rearrangement links TRBV7-2 to TRBJ1-2; a weak D match, TRBD1 (5 bases). With 5 bases removed from V and 3 bases from J, the gap between germline ends came to 13 bases. The CDR3 is 14 amino acids. Germline CDR1 reads SGHTA; CDR2 reads FQGNSA.

Concerning this clonotype itself: Germline and junction disagree at one end, which may indicate a read error. The rearrangement joins TRBV20-1 to TRBJ2-1; 10 nucleotides match TRBD2. The CDR3 is 16 amino acids. Germline CDR1 reads DFQATT; CDR2 reads SNEGSKA (reference sequence). The CDR3 DNA sequence: TGCAGTACTAGAGAAAAAGGACTAGCGGACCACAATGAGCAGTTCTTC. Translation: CSTREKGLADHNEQFF.

V and J are TRBV7-2 and TRBJ1-5; D remains unclear. Per the germline V gene, CDR1 is SGHTA and CDR2 is FQGNSA. The CDR3 is 15 residues long. The V gene lost 1 base and the J gene lost 2 bases, with 9 bases spanning the gap. CDR3 amino acids: CASSLGAAGNQPQHF. CDR3 nucleotide sequence: TGTGCCAGCAGCTTAGGGGCGGCGGGCAATCAGCCCCAGCATTTT.

The rearrangement uses TRBV12-3 or TRBV12-4 and TRBJ2-3; the match to TRBD2 covers 7 bases. This CDR3 has 16 residues. V lost 5 bases and J lost 1; bases outside the gene matches: 9. CDR3 residues: CASSATGTTRTDTQYF. CDR3 DNA sequence: TGTGCCAGCAGTGCGACCGGGACTACACGCACAGATACGCAGTATTTT.

J is TRBJ2-2 and V is TRBV11-3; perhaps TRBD1 as D (6 bases). V was trimmed by 3 bases and J by 0 bases, leaving 8 bases between them. The V gene's germline CDR1 is SGHNT and CDR2 YENEEA. The CDR3 runs 15 residues. The CDR3 DNA reads TGTGCCAGCAGCTTCCGGACAGCGAACACCGGGGAGCTGTTTTTT. Protein product: CASSFRTANTGELFF.

The CDR3 bases are TGCAGTGCTGGGGGGGGCCGGGGAAACATTCAGTACTTC. Translated, it gives CSAGGGRGNIQYF. The chain is built from TRBV20-1 and TRBJ2-4; D might be TRBD2 (7 bases). The V end was cut by 5 bases, the J end by 6 bases, with 14 bases between. Per germline, CDR1 DFQATT and CDR2 SNEGSKA (reference sequence). The CDR3 consists of 13 residues.

The chain uses TRBV19 and TRBJ1-2; unclear D gene. The germline gives CDR1 LNHDA, CDR2 SQIVND (reference sequence). The ends were cut back, 7 bases at V and 4 bases at J, with 13 bases in the middle. The CDR3 runs 13 residues. This CDR3 reads CASTPTESYGYTF. Here the CDR3 DNA reads TGTGCCAGTACCCCCACAGAATCCTATGGCTACACCTTC.

The rearrangement uses TRBV7-8 and TRBJ1-6; D not resolved. Looked up from germline, CDR1 is SGHVS and CDR2 is FQNEAQ. V lost 5 bases to trimming and J lost 0 bases, with 17 bases between them. The CDR3 totals 18 residues. The CDR3 reads CASSHPSRKSSYNSPLHF. The CDR3 DNA is TGTGCCAGCAGCCACCCCTCCCGTAAAAGCTCCTATAATTCACCCCTCCACTTT.

The chain uses TRBV7-2 and TRBJ2-7, with D possibly called TRBD1 or TRBD2 (5 bases each). Germline V CDR1 and CDR2: SGHTA, FQGNSA. The length of the CDR3 is 15 residues. V gave up 1 base and J gave up 3 bases, with 13 bases separating them. CDR3 in DNA: TGTGCCAGCAGCTTAGGTCCAGGGAGCCTCTACGAGCAGTACTTC. It codes for CASSLGPGSLYEQYF.

The chain combines TRBV12-3 or TRBV12-4 with TRBJ1-5; D gene uncertain. Trimming took off 1 base at V and 4 bases at J, with 8 bases between the two ends. The CDR3 loop spans 14 amino acids. Here the CDR3 reads CASSLGAGNQPQHF. The CDR3 bases are TGTGCCAGCAGTTTAGGGGCAGGAAATCAGCCCCAGCATTTT.

Notes on this clonotype: The conserved final phenylalanine or tryptophan is absent from the CDR3, which likely points to a read error. CDR3 amino acids: CASGNQGQVYGYTL. CDR3 nucleotide sequence: TGTGCCAGCGGGAACCAGGGGCAAGTCTATGGCTACACCTTA. The chain uses TRBV27 and TRBJ1-2, with D perhaps matching TRBD1 (6 bases). Germline V gene sequence: CDR1 MNHEY, CDR2 SMNVEV (reference sequence). The germline V and J ends were trimmed by 8 bases and 4 bases, with 17 bases remaining between them. CDR3 length equals 14 residues.

The rearrangement links TRBV7-9 to TRBJ2-2; D possibly corresponds to TRBD2 (6 bases). Trimming left V 5 bases short and J 3 bases short, with 19 bases between. Germline lookup yields CDR1 SEHNR and CDR2 FQNEAQ (reference sequence). The CDR3 contains 17 residues. CDR3 region: CASSALAGRGYTGELFF. The CDR3 DNA reads TGTGCCAGCAGCGCCTTGGCGGGTCGGGGGTACACCGGGGAGCTGTTTTTT. The full variable domain, its missing parts supplied by reference TRBV7-9 and TRBJ2-2, is DTGVSQNPRHKITKRGQNVTFRCDPISEHNRLYWYRQTLGQGPEFLTYFQNEAQLEKSRLLSDRFSAERPKGSFSTLEIQRTEQGDSAMYLCASSALAGRGYTGELFFGEGSRLTVL.

This chain connects TRBV27 to TRBJ2-3, with TRBD1 matching over 7 bases. Trimming cost V 5 bases and J 4 bases; bases outside gene matches: 6. Germline values: CDR1 MNHEY, CDR2 SMNVEV (reference sequence). This CDR3 comprises 14 residues. CDR3 residues: CASSPVTGPDTQYF. As DNA, the CDR3 is TGTGCCAGCAGTCCCGTGACAGGGCCAGATACGCAGTATTTT.

The gene calls are TRBV2 and TRBJ2-5, with a weak D call TRBD1 (6 bases). The V end was cut by 5 bases, the J end by 1 base, with 8 bases between. The length of the CDR3 is 13 residues. Germline CDR1 is SNHLY and CDR2 is FYNNEI. The CDR3 region is CASSRDTQETQYF. In DNA form, the CDR3 reads TGTGCCAGCAGTAGGGACACCCAAGAGACCCAGTACTTC.

V is TRBV27 and J is TRBJ1-2; D is perhaps TRBD1 (6 bases). The CDR3 runs to 14 residues. Germline V gene data show CDR1 as MNHEY and CDR2 as SMNVEV (reference sequence). Trimming removed 4 bases at V and 4 bases at J, with 13 bases between. CDR3: CASSSTGSGYGYTF. The CDR3 DNA is TGTGCCAGCAGTTCCACAGGGAGCGGCTATGGCTACACCTTC.

The J gene is TRBJ1-1, the V gene TRBV7-8; D gene unclear. The CDR3 length is 16 residues. Trimming removed 1 base at V and 4 bases at J, with 16 bases between. Germline V gene lookup returns CDR1 SGHVS and CDR2 FQNEAQ. As DNA, the CDR3 is TGTGCCAGCAGCTTAGACGGCGAGGGATTGGGCACTGAAGCTTTCTTT. It translates to CASSLDGEGLGTEAFF. The whole variable domain, filled in from reference TRBV7-8 and TRBJ1-1, reads GAGVSQSPRYKVAKRGQDVALRCDPISGHVSLFWYQQALGQGPEFLTYFQNEAQLDKSGLPSDRFFAERPEGSVSTLKIQRTQQEDSAVYLCASSLDGEGLGTEAFFGQGTRLTVV.

This clonotype is classed as medium-sized (0.01 to 0.1%). This chain's CDR3 is CASKSGNQPQHF. The CDR3 bases are TGTGCCAGTAAGAGCGGCAATCAGCCCCAGCATTTT. The chain uses TRBV19 and TRBJ1-5, with no clear D. The V gene's germline CDR1 is LNHDA and CDR2 SQIVND (reference sequence). This CDR3 is built from 12 residues. V was cut by 7 bases and J by 2 bases, with 6 bases left in between.

V gene TRBV7-9 combines with J gene TRBJ2-7, with 7 positions matching TRBD1. CDR3 size: 14 residues. The germline CDR1 and CDR2 sequences are SEHNR and FQNEAQ (reference sequence). V shed 5 bases, J shed 3 bases, and the junction held 7 bases outside the gene matches. This chain's CDR3 is CASSAGTDNYEQYF. CDR3 in DNA: TGTGCCAGCAGCGCCGGGACAGACAACTACGAGCAGTACTTC. Full variable domain (missing parts from reference TRBV7-9 and TRBJ2-7): DTGVSQNPRHKITKRGQNVTFRCDPISEHNRLYWYRQTLGQGPEFLTYFQNEAQLEKSRLLSDRFSAERPKGSFSTLEIQRTEQGDSAMYLCASSAGTDNYEQYFGPGTRLTVT.

The V gene is TRBV6-1, the J gene TRBJ1-4; D remains unclear. With 6 bases removed from V and 0 bases from J, the gap between germline ends came to 8 bases. The CDR3 is 14 residues long. Germline loops: CDR1 MNHNS, CDR2 SASEGT. This CDR3 is CASRPLPTNEKLFF. CDR3 sequence (DNA): TGTGCCAGCAGGCCGTTACCAACTAATGAAAAACTGTTTTTT.

CDR3 sequence: CASSQAMGTGQPQHF. DNA of the CDR3: TGTGCCAGCAGCCAGGCAATGGGTACGGGGCAGCCCCAGCATTTT. The chain recombines TRBV6-1 with TRBJ1-5; D remains ambiguous. There are 15 residues in the CDR3. Trimming left V 6 bases short and J 7 bases short, with 19 bases between. The germline CDR1 and CDR2 sequences are MNHNS and SASEGT.

In this sample, this clonotype turned up once. The J gene is TRBJ2-1, the V gene TRBV18; TRBD2 agrees at 7 bases. The CDR3 sequence is 13 residues long. V shed 0 bases and J 12 bases; nucleotides not matched to a gene: 5. Germline CDR1 reads KGHSH; CDR2 reads LQKENI. The CDR3 DNA follows: TGTGCCAGCTCACCACCGGATACGGGGGGGCAGTTCTTC. This gives the protein CASSPPDTGGQFF.

This clonotype was counted between two and nine times. The V call is TRBV5-1, the J call TRBJ2-5; weak D call: TRBD1 (6 bases). Germline values: CDR1 SGHRS, CDR2 YFSETQ. This CDR3 has 16 amino acids. Trimming stripped 3 bases from V and 2 bases from J, with 17 bases between. CDR3 loop: CASSSSPGQLQETQYF. CDR3 sequence (DNA): TGCGCCAGCAGCTCATCTCCGGGACAACTGCAAGAGACCCAGTACTTC.

The rearrangement uses TRBV20-1 and TRBJ2-3; 7 bases map to TRBD2. J lost 1 base, V lost 0 bases, and 7 bases had no gene match. The CDR3 runs to 16 residues. Germline loops: CDR1 DFQATT, CDR2 SNEGSKA (reference sequence). As DNA, the CDR3 is TGCAGTGCTAGAGATACGAGGAGCGGGGGCACAGATACGCAGTATTTT. Protein: CSARDTRSGGTDTQYF.

The chain carries TRBV5-1 and TRBJ2-5, with TRBD2 matching over 11 bases. This CDR3 comprises 16 residues. Per the germline V gene, CDR1 is SGHRS and CDR2 is YFSETQ. The junction had 6 bases not matched to a gene; V was cut back by 1 base and J by 4 bases. The CDR3 spells CASSLLLAGGRETQYF. CDR3 bases: TGCGCCAGCAGCTTGTTGCTAGCGGGGGGACGAGAGACCCAGTACTTC.

This clonotype came up once. The chain uses TRBV30 and TRBJ2-3, with D hard to call. V lost 2 bases and J 4 bases, leaving 7 bases between the germline ends. Germline values: CDR1 GTSNPN, CDR2 SVGIG (reference sequence). The CDR3 is 12 residues long. The CDR3 is CAWSTSADTQYF. In DNA form, the CDR3 reads TGTGCCTGGAGTACGAGTGCAGATACGCAGTATTTT.

The J gene is TRBJ1-1, the V gene TRBV6-4; 7 positions match TRBD1. Germline trimming cut 5 bases from V and 7 bases from J; bases unmatched to any gene: 7. The CDR3 extends over 13 amino acids. Germline CDR1 MRHNA, CDR2 SNTAGT. This chain's CDR3 is CASSLDREGEAFF. The CDR3 region has the DNA TGTGCCAGCAGTCTTGACAGGGAGGGTGAAGCTTTCTTT.

The V call is TRBV7-9, the J call TRBJ2-3; the D is unclear. Germline V gene data show CDR1 as SEHNR and CDR2 as FQNEAQ (reference sequence). The CDR3 sequence is 17 residues long. V was pared by 6 bases and J by 0 bases, with 19 bases between. The chain's CDR3 is CASSRRGRGSSTDTQYF. CDR3 coding DNA: TGTGCCAGCAGTAGGCGAGGTCGAGGTTCTAGCACAGATACGCAGTATTTT.

In this sample, this clonotype turned up a few times. This sequence joins TRBV2 and TRBJ1-5, with 7 bases aligning to TRBD1. Germline values: CDR1 SNHLY, CDR2 FYNNEI. Trimming at V came to 8 bases and at J to 1 base, leaving 5 bases not matched to a gene. CDR3 length: 14 amino acids. CDR3 in amino acids: CASRDRVSNQPQHF. The CDR3 nucleotides are TGTGCCAGCCGAGACAGGGTAAGCAATCAGCCCCAGCATTTT. Full variable domain (outside the CDR3, taken from reference TRBV2 and TRBJ1-5): EPEVTQTPSHQVTQMGQEVILRCVPISNHLYFYWYRQILGQKVEFLVSFYNNEISEKSEIFDDQFSVERPDGSNFTLKIRSTKLEDSAMYFCASRDRVSNQPQHFGDGTRLSIL.

This clonotype was detected a few times. Germline is not matched at one junction end, which may reflect a read error. CDR3 loop: CASTEPGQYTEAFF. The CDR3 DNA sequence: TGTGCCAGCACTGAACCGGGACAGTACACTGAAGCTTTCTTT. The rearrangement joins TRBV2 to TRBJ1-1, with 7 bases identical to TRBD1. This CDR3 is 14 amino acids long. Germline assignment: CDR1 SNHLY and CDR2 FYNNEI.

J is TRBJ2-5 and V is TRBV27; TRBD2 might be the D (5 bases). CDR3 length equals 14 residues. V was trimmed by 0 bases and J by 7 bases, leaving 12 bases between them. Germline CDR1 MNHEY, CDR2 SMNVEV (reference sequence). The CDR3 region has the DNA TGTGCCAGCAGTTTATCGCCTAGCAAAGGGACCCAGTACTTC. It encodes CASSLSPSKGTQYF.